The next 5 T cell receptor beta chains were all read from a single sample in a study of blood T cell repertoires in COVID-19. Only in-frame clones appear in the TCRdb table, and some are missing; sequencing was by immunoSEQ multiplex PCR. The sample shows 95,000 to 150,000 clones, around 90% of them seen only once. Sample: peripheral blood. All receptors derive from a woman aged 45-59 years with active or convalescent COVID-19.

CDR3 loop: CASSLRTGASTDTQYF. The CDR3 region has the DNA TGTGCCAGCAGTTTACGGACAGGGGCTAGCACAGATACGCAGTATTTT. The chain is built from TRBV28 and TRBJ2-3; TRBD1 matches 9 bases. The CDR3 is 16 amino acids. From germline, CDR1 is MDHEN and CDR2 SYDVKM. V was clipped by 2 bases and J by 0 bases; unmatched bases: 3.

The chain uses TRBV3-1 (or the pseudogene TRBV3-2) and TRBJ2-4; no clear D. The CDR3 contains 12 residues. Germline values: CDR1 LGHDT, CDR2 YNNKEL (reference sequence). V was clipped by 4 bases and J by 5 bases, with 6 bases between them. The CDR3 here is CASSPVENIQYF. CDR3 nucleotides: TGTGCCAGCAGCCCCGTAGAAAACATTCAGTACTTC.

Concerning this clone itself: Because the CDR3's place on the DNA is in doubt, the DNA is left out and the CDR3 is given as listed by TCRdb. This chain links TRBV28 with TRBJ2-7; TRBD1 is the table's D call, not checked against the DNA. Germline V gives CDR1 MDHEN, CDR2 SYDVKM. The CDR3 comprises 16 residues, both ends counted. Here the CDR3 reads CASSSSGQGTGYEQYF.

V and J are TRBV6-2 or TRBV6-3 and TRBJ1-5; TRBD1 aligns across 8 bases. The CDR3 runs to 15 residues. After removal of 4 bases from V and 4 bases from J, the junction contained 6 bases not matched to a gene. The germline gives CDR1 MNHEY, CDR2 SVGEGT. CDR3 DNA: TGTGCCAGCAGTTCCCTTCGACAGGGGAATCAGCCCCAGCATTTT. Translated, it gives CASSSLRQGNQPQHF.

The chain combines TRBV19 with TRBJ2-7; TRBD2 matches 7 bases. Germline CDR1 LNHDA, CDR2 SQIVND (reference sequence). The junction had 5 bases not matched to a gene; V was cut back by 4 bases and J by 8 bases. The CDR3 sequence is 12 residues long. DNA of the CDR3: TGTGCCAGTAGTACGGGGGAGGGAAAGCAGTACTTC. Protein product: CASSTGEGKQYF. Combining the CDR3 with reference TRBV19 and TRBJ2-7 gives the whole variable domain DGGITQSPKYLFRKEGQNVTLSCEQNLNHDAMYWYRQDPGQGLRLIYYSQIVNDFQKGDIAEGYSVSREKKESFPLTVTSAQKNPTAFYLCASSTGEGKQYFGPGTRLTVT.